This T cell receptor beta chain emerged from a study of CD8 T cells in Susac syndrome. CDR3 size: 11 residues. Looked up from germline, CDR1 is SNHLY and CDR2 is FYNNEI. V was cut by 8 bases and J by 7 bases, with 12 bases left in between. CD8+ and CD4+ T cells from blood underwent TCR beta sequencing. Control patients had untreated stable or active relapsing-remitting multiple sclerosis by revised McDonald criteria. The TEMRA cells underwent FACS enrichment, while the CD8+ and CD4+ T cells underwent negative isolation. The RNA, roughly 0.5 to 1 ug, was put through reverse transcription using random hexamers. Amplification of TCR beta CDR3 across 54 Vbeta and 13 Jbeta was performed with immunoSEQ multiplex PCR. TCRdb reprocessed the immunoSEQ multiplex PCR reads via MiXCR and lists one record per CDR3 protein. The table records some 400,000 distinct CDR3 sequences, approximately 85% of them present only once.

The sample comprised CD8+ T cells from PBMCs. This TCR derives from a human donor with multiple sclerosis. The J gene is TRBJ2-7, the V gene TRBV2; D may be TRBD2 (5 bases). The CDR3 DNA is TGTGCCAGCGCAAACTCGGGGGAGCAGTACTTC. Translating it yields CASANSGEQYF.